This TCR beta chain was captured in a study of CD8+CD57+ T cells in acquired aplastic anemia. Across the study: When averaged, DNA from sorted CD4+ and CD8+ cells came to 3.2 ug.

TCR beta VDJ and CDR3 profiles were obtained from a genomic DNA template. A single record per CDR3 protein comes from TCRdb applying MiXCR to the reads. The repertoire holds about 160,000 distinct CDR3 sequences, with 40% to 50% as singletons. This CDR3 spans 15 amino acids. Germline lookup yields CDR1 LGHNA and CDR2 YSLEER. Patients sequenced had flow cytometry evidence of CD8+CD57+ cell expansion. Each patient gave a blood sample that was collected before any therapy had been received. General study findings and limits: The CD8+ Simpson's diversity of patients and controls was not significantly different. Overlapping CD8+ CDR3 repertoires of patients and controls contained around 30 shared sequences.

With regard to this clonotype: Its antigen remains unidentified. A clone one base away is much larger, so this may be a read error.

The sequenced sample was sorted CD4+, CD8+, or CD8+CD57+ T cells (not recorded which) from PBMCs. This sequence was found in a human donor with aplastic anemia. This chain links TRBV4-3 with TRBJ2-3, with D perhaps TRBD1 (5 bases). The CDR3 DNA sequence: TGCGCCAGCAGCCAAAGGGGCAGGGCGACAGATACGCATTATTTT. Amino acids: CASSQRGRATDTHYF.